The entry below gives a single TCR beta chain sequence along with its context. What antigen it recognizes has not been identified. No base quality information exists; no much larger clone differs at one position. The source of the sample is a study of cytomegalovirus exposure and HLA in healthy donors (dated by TCRdb to about 2017). Some background on the complete study: According to an earlier analysis of 587 of the donors, about 179 million T cells yielded approximately 120 million unique TCR beta sequences and about 280 Gb of sequence data. The later analysis used no new phenotypic data to find candidate immune exposures, relying instead on TCR beta sequences and their occurrence across donors. Both class I and class II loci were covered by HLA typing, at four-digit resolution. Alongside the repertoire data, information on donor age, sex, ethnicity and CMV serostatus was compiled. Every discovery cohort repertoire had been produced on one sequencing platform. To predict cytomegalovirus infection status, the study brought together high-throughput TCR immunosequencing, statistical association of individual TCRs with disease status, and machine learning. Besides the first cohort of approximately 670 subjects, a separate validation cohort made up of over a hundred different subjects was used. To study patterns of TCR occurrence, a later analysis re-analyzed previously published TCR beta repertoires from under 750 donors and added high-resolution HLA genotyping. Typing coverage differed by locus: A, B, C, DRB1 and DQB1 were typed in about 620-630 donors, DQA1 in around 500, DPA1 in 600 to 610, and DPB1 in about 450. The study used immunosequencing to profile the T cell repertoires of some 600 subjects and linked those repertoires to cytomegalovirus serostatus. The study aimed to test whether signatures of past pathogen exposure could be identified by cataloging public T cell receptors. Across some 400 genotyped donors of the cohort, an average of roughly 230,000 unique TCR beta nucleotide sequences per donor were sequenced, and around 20% of those sequences were non-productive. A later genetic analysis used genome-wide SNP genotypes for about 60% of the 666 donors, treating that subset as a discovery cohort. An earlier analysis of 587 of the donors used high-throughput TCR beta sequencing to judge whether each TCR beta V gene segment behaved as functional or pseudogenic. An early release that covered roughly 600 HLA-typed donors contained approximately 300 gigabases of sequencing data and 75 million to 100 million unique TCR sequences. Roughly five DR-DQ haplotypes were treated as single units for association and clustering because of strong linkage in the cohort. Of the roughly 400 genotyped donors, over 70% fell in the genetic ancestry cluster associated with self-reported Caucasian donors.

Libraries were made using the immunoSEQ multiplex PCR assay. The multiplex PCR relied on a mix of 60 forward primers for TCR Vbeta segments and 13 reverse primers for TCR Jbeta segments. The CDR3 region of rearranged TCR beta genes was amplified from genomic DNA by a multiplex PCR assay. The Illumina HiSeq System was used to sequence the amplified TCR beta libraries as 87-base-pair reads. The authors' analysis ran thus. A later analysis tallied about 77 million unique TCR beta chains across the 666 repertoires, and some 10 million of those chains were shared by two or more donors. Raw reads were error-corrected and collapsed into unique sequences with a nearest-neighbor algorithm that merged closely related sequences to remove PCR and sequencing errors. V, D and J gene segments were assigned by aligning CDR3 sequences to IMGT reference sequences. For a sequence to be retained, a match of at least six nucleotides was required to both a V gene segment and a J gene segment. A rearrangement counted as productive if the CDR3 had no stop codons and remained in frame with V and J, and every other rearrangement counted as non-productive. Following IMGT convention, CDR3 was defined as the stretch from the second conserved V-encoded cysteine to the conserved J-encoded phenylalanine. The earlier analysis of about 610 of the donors excluded any sequence lacking an unambiguous match to a single V gene segment. An earlier analysis of 500 to 700 of the donors classified V segments as functional when productive rearrangements were above 56.7% and as segregating when the standard deviation between donors was above 5%. A statistical classification framework was built to diagnose cytomegalovirus status from the catalog of TCR beta chain sequences. In a later analysis, V and J genes were assigned by comparing TCR nucleotide sequences against IMGT/GENE-DB human TR gene sequences. Using the TCRdist pipeline, a later analysis assigned CDR3 sequences along with most-parsimonious VDJ recombination scenarios. A later analysis defined each TCR beta chain by its CDR3 amino acid sequence plus V-gene family, and excluded reads lacking a unique V-gene family. A later analysis removed 592 highly shared, low-generation-probability nucleotide sequences to deal with suspected cross-contamination and a sequencing artifact. For each public chain, a later analysis derived a clonal expansion index from normalized ranks of inferred template counts within each repertoire. Generation probabilities in a later analysis came from a VDJ recombination model fitted to out-of-frame rearrangements, and those results were checked against IGoR. In a later analysis, TCR-TCR, TCR-HLA and TCR-CMV co-occurrence was scored with hypergeometric tests, and a repertoire-size bias correction was applied to TCR pairs. To estimate false discovery rates, a later analysis permuted the HLA or CMV assignments 20 times. In a later analysis, co-occurring TCRs were grouped using DBSCAN, with TCRdist sequence similarity added in when clustering inside HLA-allele-positive subsets. Repertoires with fewer than 30,000 or more than 120,000 public chains were left out of co-occurrence clustering, as were five repertoires with anomalous nucleotide sharing. Not all clones reach the TCRdb copy of this immuneACCESS table, which keeps in-frame sequences only. Checked studies attribute under half of the gap to unresolved V genes and leave the rest unexplained. V, J and clone size were drawn from that table, and D and trimming were deduced from the DNA. In all, the sample holds roughly 120,000 clones, and over 6.5% of those were seen once. The ten largest account for 6% to 7.5% of the sample.

General study outcomes and caveats: A further reported finding was that TCR beta sequences accurately predicted the HLA-A and HLA-B alleles for most subjects in the first cohort. In a later genetic analysis, a missense DCLRE1C variant was associated with V-gene and J-gene trimming of TCR beta chains, and the association was replicated in an independent cohort. According to a later analysis, most CMV-associated TCR beta chains appeared to be HLA-restricted, and the HLA associations seemed to be driven largely by CMV exposure. In a later analysis, HLA-associated TCR beta chains showed more clonal expansion and lower generation probabilities than non-associated chains that were equally common. The study gave a list of about 150 TCR beta chains associated with cytomegalovirus. Only TCR beta chains were sequenced in this cohort, and the absence of alpha or paired-chain data limited detectable features. In a later analysis, the rate of TCR association differed among HLA loci, with DRB1 alleles having the most associated TCRs and HLA-C alleles having the fewest. The earlier analysis of 587 of the donors excluded seventeen rarely observed V segments, including chromosome 9 orphons, because counts were too low. Specific HLA alleles were associated with 15,000 to 20,000 TCR beta sequences at a false discovery rate of 0.05 in a later analysis. According to a later analysis, parvovirus B19, influenza, CMV and Epstein-Barr virus appeared linked to several top co-occurrence clusters. Assigning TCR associations to individual alleles was difficult when HLA alleles, especially DR and DQ, strongly co-occurred. In vitro tests confirmed that three of the cytomegalovirus-associated TCR beta chains recognize cytomegalovirus antigens. Correlated functional status among segregating V segments might reflect linkage disequilibrium, but an unknown experimental factor could not be ruled out. A group of highly shared sequence variants was considered likely to be a technical artifact of the sequencing pipeline. Because the 87-base-pair reads could not distinguish some IMGT-functional V segments, including TRBV6-2 and TRBV6-3, those segments were excluded. The classifier was reported to diagnose cytomegalovirus status with high specificity and sensitivity in both the original cohort and the validation cohort. While some public TCRs were present in many individuals, most TCR sequences turned up only very rarely across donors. For the cohort, immune exposure information was limited to CMV serostatus. A later genetic analysis reported fewer N-insertions in productive TCRs among donors in an Asian-associated ancestry cluster than the approximately 700-donor mean. Because HLA typing was unavailable for some donors at each locus, only the typed subset was used in association tests. Roughly uniform sequencing depth across donors was assumed in presence/absence analyses, although this assumption may not hold. The authors suggested that the approach could potentially be extended to other disease states and immunological phenotypes. In an earlier analysis of more than 450 of the donors, most TCR beta V segments were observed in productive rearrangements about 87% or about 30% of the time, broadly matching IMGT annotations.

The germline V gene gives CDR1 as SNHLY and CDR2 as FYNNEI. Trimming removed 10 bases from V and 1 base from J; the gene matches leave 10 bases unexplained. The cysteine opens and the phenylalanine closes a CDR3 of 15 amino acids. CDR3 DNA only is kept here, 45 bases in frame from base 1. The cohort consisted of approximately 690 healthy bone marrow donors. At the time of sampling, all cohort members were nominally healthy, though unrecorded immune exposures were likely present. The donor tested CMV seropositive, placing the donor among the 250 to 350 seropositive members of the cohort. A peripheral blood sample was provided by each donor, and peripheral blood mononuclear cells were used for TCR beta sequencing. The Qiagen DNeasy Blood Extraction Kit was used to extract genomic DNA from the blood cell samples.

This TCR was sampled from a woman aged 35 to 49 in good health and CMV-seropositive. The sequence joins TRBV2 to TRBJ1-5, with 7 junctional bases fitting TRBD1. Sequencing was carried out using PBMCs. The DNA is as follows: TGTGCCACCCGAGACAGGGATAACAGCAATCAGCCCCAGCATTTT. Its translation is CATRDRDNSNQPQHF.